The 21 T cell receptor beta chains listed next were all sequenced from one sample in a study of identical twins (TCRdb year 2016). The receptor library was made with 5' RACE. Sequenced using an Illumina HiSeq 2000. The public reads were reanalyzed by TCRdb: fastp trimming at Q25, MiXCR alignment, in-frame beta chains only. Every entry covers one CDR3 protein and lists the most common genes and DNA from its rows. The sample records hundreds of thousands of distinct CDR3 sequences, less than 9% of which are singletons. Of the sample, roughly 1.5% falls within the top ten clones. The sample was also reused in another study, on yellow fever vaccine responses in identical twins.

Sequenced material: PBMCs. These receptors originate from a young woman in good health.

The CDR3, as DNA: TGTGCCATCAGCCCGGAAGTTGGAGATACGCAGTATTTT. Translated, it gives CAISPEVGDTQYF. The gene calls are TRBV10-3 and TRBJ2-3; D remains ambiguous. Trimming removed 6 bases from V and 5 bases from J, with 12 bases in between. The germline CDR1 and CDR2 sequences are ENHRY and SYGVKD. The CDR3 has 13 amino acids.

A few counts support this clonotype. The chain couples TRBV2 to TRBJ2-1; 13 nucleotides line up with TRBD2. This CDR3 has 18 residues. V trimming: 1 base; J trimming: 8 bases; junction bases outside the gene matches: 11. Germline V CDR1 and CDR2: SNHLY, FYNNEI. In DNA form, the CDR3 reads TGTGCCAGCAGTGAAGGCCAACTAGCGGGAGGGGGTTGGGATGAGCAGTTCTTC. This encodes CASSEGQLAGGGWDEQFF.

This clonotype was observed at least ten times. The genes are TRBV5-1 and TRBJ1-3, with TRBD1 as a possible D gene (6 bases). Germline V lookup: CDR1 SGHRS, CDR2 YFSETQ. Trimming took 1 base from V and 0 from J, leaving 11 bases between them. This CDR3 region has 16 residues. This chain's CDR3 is CASSLLTGDSGNTIYF. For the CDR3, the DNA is TGCGCCAGCAGCTTGCTGACAGGAGACTCTGGAAACACCATATATTTT.

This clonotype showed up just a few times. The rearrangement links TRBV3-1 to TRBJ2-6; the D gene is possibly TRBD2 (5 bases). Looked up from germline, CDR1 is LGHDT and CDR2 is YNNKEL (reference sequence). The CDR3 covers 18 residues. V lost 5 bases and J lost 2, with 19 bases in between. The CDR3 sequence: CASSFEAGPDPGANVLTF. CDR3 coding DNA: TGTGCCAGCAGCTTCGAGGCGGGTCCAGACCCTGGGGCCAACGTCCTGACTTTC.

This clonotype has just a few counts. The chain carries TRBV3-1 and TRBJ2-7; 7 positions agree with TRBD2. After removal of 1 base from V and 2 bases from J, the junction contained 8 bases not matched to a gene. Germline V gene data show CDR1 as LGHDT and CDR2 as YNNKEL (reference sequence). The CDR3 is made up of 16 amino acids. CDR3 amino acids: CASSQALPAGAYEQYF. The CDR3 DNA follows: TGTGCCAGCAGCCAAGCTCTTCCGGCGGGAGCCTACGAGCAGTACTTC.

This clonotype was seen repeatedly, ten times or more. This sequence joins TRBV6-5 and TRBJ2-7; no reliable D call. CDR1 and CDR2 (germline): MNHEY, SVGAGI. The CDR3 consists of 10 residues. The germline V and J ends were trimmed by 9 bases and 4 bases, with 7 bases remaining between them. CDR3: CASGHYEQYF. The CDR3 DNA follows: TGTGCCAGTGGGCATTACGAGCAGTACTTC.

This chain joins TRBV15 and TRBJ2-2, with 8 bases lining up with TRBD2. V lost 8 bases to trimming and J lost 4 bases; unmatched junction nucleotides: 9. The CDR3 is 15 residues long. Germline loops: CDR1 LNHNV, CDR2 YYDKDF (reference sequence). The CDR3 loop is CATLLGGASTGELFF. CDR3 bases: TGTGCCACCCTCCTCGGGGGGGCGAGCACCGGGGAGCTGTTTTTT. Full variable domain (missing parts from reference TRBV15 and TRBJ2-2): DAMVIQNPRYQVTQFGKPVTLSCSQTLNHNVMYWYQQKSSQAPKLLFHYYDKDFNNEADTPDNFQSRRPNTSFCFLDIRSPGLGDTAMYLCATLLGGASTGELFFGEGSRLTVL.

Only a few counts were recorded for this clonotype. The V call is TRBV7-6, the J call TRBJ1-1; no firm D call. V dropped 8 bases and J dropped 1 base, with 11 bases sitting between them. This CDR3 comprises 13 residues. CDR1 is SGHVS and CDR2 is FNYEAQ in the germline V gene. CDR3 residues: CASVLGQNTEAFF. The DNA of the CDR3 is TGTGCCAGCGTACTAGGGCAGAACACTGAAGCTTTCTTT.

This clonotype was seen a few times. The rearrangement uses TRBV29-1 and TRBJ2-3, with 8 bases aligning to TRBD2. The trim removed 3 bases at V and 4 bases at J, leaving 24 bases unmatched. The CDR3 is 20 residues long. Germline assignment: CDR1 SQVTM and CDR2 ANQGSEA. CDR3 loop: CSVDARTTLGAGVPPDTQYF. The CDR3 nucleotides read TGCAGCGTTGACGCCCGGACGACTTTGGGAGCGGGGGTTCCCCCAGATACGCAGTATTTT.

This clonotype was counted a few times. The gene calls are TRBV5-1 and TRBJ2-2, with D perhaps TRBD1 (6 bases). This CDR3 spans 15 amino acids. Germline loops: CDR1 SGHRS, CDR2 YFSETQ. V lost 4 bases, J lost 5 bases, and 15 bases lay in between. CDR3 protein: CASSPGDRRTGELFF. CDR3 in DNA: TGCGCCAGCAGCCCAGGGGACCGAAGGACCGGGGAGCTGTTTTTT.

The CDR3 here is CASSYSGLSSYNEQFF. As DNA, the CDR3 is TGTGCCAGCAGTTACTCCGGCTTGAGCTCCTACAATGAGCAGTTCTTC. J is TRBJ2-1 and V is TRBV6-5, with D unresolved. Germline loops: CDR1 MNHEY, CDR2 SVGAGI. V was shortened by 0 bases and J by 0 bases, with 9 bases between the two germline ends. The CDR3 totals 16 residues.

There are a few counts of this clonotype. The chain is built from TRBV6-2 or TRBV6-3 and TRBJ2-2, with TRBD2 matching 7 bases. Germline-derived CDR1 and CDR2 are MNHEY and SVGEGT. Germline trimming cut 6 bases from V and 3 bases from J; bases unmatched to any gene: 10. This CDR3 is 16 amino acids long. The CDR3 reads CASRRLVGGDTGELFF. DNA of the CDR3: TGTGCCAGCAGGAGGTTGGTGGGAGGGGACACCGGGGAGCTGTTTTTT.

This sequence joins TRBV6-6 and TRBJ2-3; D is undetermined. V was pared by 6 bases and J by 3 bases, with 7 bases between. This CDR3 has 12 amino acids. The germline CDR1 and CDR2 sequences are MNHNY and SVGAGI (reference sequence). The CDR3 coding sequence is TGTGCCAGCAGCCCGGAAACAGATACGCAGTATTTT. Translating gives CASSPETDTQYF.

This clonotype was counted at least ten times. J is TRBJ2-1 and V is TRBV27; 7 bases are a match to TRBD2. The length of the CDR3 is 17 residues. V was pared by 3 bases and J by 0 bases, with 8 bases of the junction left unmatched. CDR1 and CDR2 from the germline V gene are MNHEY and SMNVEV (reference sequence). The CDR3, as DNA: TGTGCCAGCAGTTTTGCTAGCGGATTAAGCTCCTACAATGAGCAGTTCTTC. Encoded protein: CASSFASGLSSYNEQFF.

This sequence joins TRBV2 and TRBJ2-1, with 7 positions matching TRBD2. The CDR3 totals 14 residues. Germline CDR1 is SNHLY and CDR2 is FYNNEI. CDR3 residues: CASRASGKNNEQFF. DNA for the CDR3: TGTGCGTCCAGGGCTAGCGGAAAGAACAATGAGCAGTTCTTC.

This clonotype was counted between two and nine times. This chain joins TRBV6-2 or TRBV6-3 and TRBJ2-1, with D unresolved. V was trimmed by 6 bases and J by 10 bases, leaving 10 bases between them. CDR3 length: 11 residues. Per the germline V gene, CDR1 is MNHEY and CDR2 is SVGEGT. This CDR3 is CASSSLREQFF. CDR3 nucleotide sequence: TGTGCCAGCAGCTCATTACGAGAGCAGTTCTTC.

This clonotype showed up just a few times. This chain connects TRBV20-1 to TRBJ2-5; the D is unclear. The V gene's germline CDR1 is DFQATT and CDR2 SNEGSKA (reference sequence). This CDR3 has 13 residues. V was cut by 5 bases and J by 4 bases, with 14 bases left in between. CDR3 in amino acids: CSAPRSFPETQYF. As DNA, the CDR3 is TGCAGTGCTCCTCGTTCCTTCCCAGAGACCCAGTACTTC.

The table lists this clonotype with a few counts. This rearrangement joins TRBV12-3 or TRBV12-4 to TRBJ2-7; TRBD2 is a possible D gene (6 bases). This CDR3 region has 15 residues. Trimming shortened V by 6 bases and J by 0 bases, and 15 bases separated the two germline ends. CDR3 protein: CASRPGAGTSYEQYF. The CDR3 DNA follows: TGTGCCAGCAGGCCCGGGGCGGGAACCTCCTACGAGCAGTACTTC.

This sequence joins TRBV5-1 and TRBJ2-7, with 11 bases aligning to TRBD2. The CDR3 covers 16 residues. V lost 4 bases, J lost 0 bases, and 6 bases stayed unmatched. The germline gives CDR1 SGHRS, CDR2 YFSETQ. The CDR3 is CASSIGLAGPSYEQYF. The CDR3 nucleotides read TGCGCCAGCAGCATCGGACTAGCGGGCCCCTCCTACGAGCAGTACTTC. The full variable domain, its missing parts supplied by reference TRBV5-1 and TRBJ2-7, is KAGVTQTPRYLIKTRGQQVTLSCSPISGHRSVSWYQQTPGQGLQFLFEYFSETQRNKGNFPGRFSGRQFSNSRSEMNVSTLELGDSALYLCASSIGLAGPSYEQYFGPGTRLTVT.

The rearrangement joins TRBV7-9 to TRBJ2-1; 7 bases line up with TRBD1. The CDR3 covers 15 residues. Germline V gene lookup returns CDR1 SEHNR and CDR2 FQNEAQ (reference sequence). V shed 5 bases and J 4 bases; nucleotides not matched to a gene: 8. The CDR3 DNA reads TGTGCCAGCAGCCTCCGGGACAGCCGTTACAATGAGCAGTTCTTC. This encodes CASSLRDSRYNEQFF.

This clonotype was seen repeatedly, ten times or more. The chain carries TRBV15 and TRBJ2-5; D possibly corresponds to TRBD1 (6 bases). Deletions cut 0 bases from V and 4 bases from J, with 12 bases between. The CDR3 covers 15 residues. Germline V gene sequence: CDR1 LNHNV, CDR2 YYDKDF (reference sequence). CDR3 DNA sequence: TGTGCCACCAGCAGAGATACCCCAGGGGTAGAGACCCAGTACTTC. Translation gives CATSRDTPGVETQYF.